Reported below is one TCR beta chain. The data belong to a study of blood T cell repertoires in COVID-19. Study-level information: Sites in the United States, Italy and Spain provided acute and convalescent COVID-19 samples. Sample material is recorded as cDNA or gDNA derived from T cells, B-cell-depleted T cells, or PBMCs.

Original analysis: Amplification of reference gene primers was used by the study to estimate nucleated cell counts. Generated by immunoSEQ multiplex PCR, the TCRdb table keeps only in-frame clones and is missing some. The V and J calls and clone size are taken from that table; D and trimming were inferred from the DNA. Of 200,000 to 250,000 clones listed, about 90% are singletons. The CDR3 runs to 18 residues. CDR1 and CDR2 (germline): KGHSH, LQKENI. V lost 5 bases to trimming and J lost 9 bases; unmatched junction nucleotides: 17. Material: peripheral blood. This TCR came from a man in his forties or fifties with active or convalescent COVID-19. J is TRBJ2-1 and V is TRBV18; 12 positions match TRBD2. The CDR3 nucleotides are TGTGCCAGCTCAGCCCTGACTAGCGGGGGCCTACGGGAGGGTGAGCAGTTCTTC. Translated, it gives CASSALTSGGLREGEQFF. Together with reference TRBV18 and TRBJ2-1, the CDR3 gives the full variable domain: NAGVMQNPRHLVRRRGQEARLRCSPMKGHSHVYWYRQLPEEGLKFMVYLQKENIIDESGMPKERFSAEFPKEGPSILRIQQVVRGDSAAYFCASSALTSGGLREGEQFFGPGTRLTVL.